These T cell receptor beta chains were read from a single sample in a study of blood T cells in healthy people across ages. TCRdb used MiXCR to reprocess the 5' RACE reads, holding one entry per CDR3 protein. The sample has 730,000 or so distinct CDR3 sequences, around 43% seen once. The specimen sequenced was blood. These receptors were taken from an older man in good health. CDR3s include the opening cysteine and the closing phenylalanine or tryptophan. D genes are given only for firm matches. Clone size appears in some rows only: once, few, many, or a class for an expanded clone.

TRBD1 TRBJ2-3 . TRBV4-2 CASSQEDRTRTDTQYF TGTGCCAGCAGCCAAGAGGACAGGACCCGCACAGATACGCAGTATTTT
. TRBJ2-3 few TRBV14 CASSPLRTEDTQYF TGTGCCAGCAGCCCCCTAAGGACTGAAGATACGCAGTATTTT
. TRBJ1-6 . TRBV6-1 CASSRQSPLHF TGTGCCAGCAGCCGACAGTCACCCCTCCACTTT
. TRBJ1-5 many TRBV6-2/TRBV6-3 CASKPDWGDQPQHF TGTGCCAGCAAACCGGACTGGGGAGATCAGCCCCAGCATTTT
. TRBJ2-6 few TRBV6-2/TRBV6-3 CASSYLGDGHISGANVLTF TGTGCCAGCAGTTACCTGGGGGACGGTCATATCTCTGGGGCCAACGTCCTGACTTTC
. TRBJ2-1 many TRBV28 CASSLQAKGGNEQFF TGTGCCAGCAGTTTACAGGCAAAGGGGGGCAATGAGCAGTTCTTC
TRBD1 TRBJ1-1 many TRBV6-5 CASSYSSLDRGKVSTEAFF TGTGCCAGCAGTTACTCCAGCCTGGACAGGGGGAAAGTTAGCACTGAAGCTTTCTTT
. TRBJ2-1 few TRBV28 CASSLPSRDEQFF TGTGCCAGCAGTTTACCTAGCAGGGATGAGCAGTTCTTC
. TRBJ2-1 many TRBV29-1 CSVEDLRGGNEQFF TGCAGCGTTGAAGATCTTAGGGGGGGGAATGAGCAGTTCTTC
TRBD1 TRBJ2-3 . TRBV3-1 CASSLRTGSQDTQYF TGTGCCAGCAGCCTGCGGACAGGTAGTCAAGATACGCAGTATTTT
. TRBJ2-1 . TRBV28 CASRGQKQFF TGTGCCAGCAGAGGACAGAAGCAGTTCTTC
. TRBJ1-6 . TRBV7-2 CASSSGQSLHF TGTGCCAGCAGCTCAGGACAGAGCCTCCACTTT
. TRBJ2-3 . TRBV20-1 CSASLKPGLSTDTQYF TGCAGTGCTAGTCTTAAACCGGGACTTAGCACAGATACGCAGTATTTT
TRBD2 TRBJ2-1 . TRBV29-1 CSVDLTSGLNEQFF TGCAGCGTTGACTTGACTAGCGGGTTGAATGAGCAGTTCTTC
. TRBJ2-1 . TRBV29-1 CSVEVVSGPYNEQFF TGCAGCGTTGAAGTGGTTAGCGGCCCCTACAATGAGCAGTTCTTC
. TRBJ2-1 . TRBV10-3 CAISESQFTSYNEQFF TGTGCCATCAGTGAGTCACAGTTTACCTCCTACAATGAGCAGTTCTTC
TRBD1 TRBJ2-3 . TRBV3-1 CASSQSTGSTDTQYF TGTGCCAGCAGTCAGTCGACAGGGTCCACAGATACGCAGTATTTT
. TRBJ1-5 many TRBV20-1 CSASLGRGNQPQHF TGCAGTGCTAGCCTCGGACGGGGGAATCAGCCCCAGCATTTT